This T cell receptor beta chain was obtained from a study of technical replicates of blood from a handful of donors. V was pared by 3 bases and J by 5 bases, with 6 bases of the junction left unmatched. The CDR3 is made up of 14 amino acids. Per the germline V gene, CDR1 is SGHTA and CDR2 is FQGTGA. The repertoire was sequenced with immunoSEQ multiplex PCR; TCRdb's copy has only in-frame clones and lacks some. Counted here are around 70,000 clones, approximately 94% occurring once; the ten biggest clones make up 0.3% to 0.45%. The chain recombines TRBV7-3 with TRBJ2-5, with TRBD2 matching 7 bases. The sequence was collected from a human donor in good health. Sequencing was done on a sample of T cells isolated from PBMCs. CDR3: CASSFAGEGETQYF. The CDR3 nucleotides are TGTGCCAGCAGCTTTGCGGGAGAAGGGGAGACCCAGTACTTC. The full variable domain, rest sourced from reference TRBV7-3 and TRBJ2-5, is GAGVSQTPSNKVTEKGKYVELRCDPISGHTALYWYRQSLGQGPEFLIYFQGTGAADDSGLPNDRFFAVRPEGSVSTLKIQRTERGDSAVYLCASSFAGEGETQYFGPGTRLLVL.